This T cell receptor beta chain stems from a study of blood T cell repertoires in COVID-19. Whole-study context: Acute-phase and convalescent COVID-19 samples originated in the United States, Italy and Spain. PBMCs, B-cell-depleted T cells, or T cells provided the cDNA or gDNA that made up the material.

The assay was immunoSEQ multiplex PCR, and TCRdb's table has in-frame clones only and misses some. Counted here are 51,000 or so clones, over 75% occurring once; the ten biggest clones make up 6.5% to 8.5%. The sample comprised peripheral blood. This TCR derives from a man in his 70s with active COVID-19.

CDR3 bases: TGTGCCAGCAGCCAGGGGTCGGGACGACAAGAGACCCAGTACTTC. Residues: CASSQGSGRQETQYF. V usage is TRBV7-2 and J usage is TRBJ2-5; weak D call: TRBD1 (6 bases). The V end lost 5 bases, the J end lost 2 bases, and 15 bases lay between the germline ends. Germline CDR1 is SGHTA and CDR2 is FQGNSA. This CDR3 spans 15 amino acids.